This TCR beta chain is drawn from a study of blood T cell repertoires in COVID-19. At the level of the study: Sites across the United States, Italy and Spain contributed samples from acute and convalescent COVID-19. T cells, B-cell-depleted T cells, or PBMCs supplied cDNA or gDNA.

CDR1 is SGHNT and CDR2 is YYREEE in the germline V gene (reference sequence). This CDR3 region has 16 residues. The junction had 4 bases not matched to a gene; V was cut back by 0 bases and J by 0 bases. In the study's own analysis: How many nucleated cells were present was estimated from reference gene primer amplification. Sequenced by immunoSEQ multiplex PCR; TCRdb stores in-frame clones only, minus some. V, J and clone size were drawn from that table, and D and trimming were deduced from the DNA. The table records approximately 200,000 clones, roughly four fifths of them present only once. The receptor was isolated from a woman aged 60-75 years with acute or convalescent COVID-19. What was sequenced was peripheral blood. This chain links TRBV5-4 with TRBJ1-1, with 8 bases identical to TRBD1. The CDR3 here is CASSLARTGMNTEAFF. Here the CDR3 DNA reads TGTGCCAGCAGCTTGGCCAGGACAGGGATGAACACTGAAGCTTTCTTT.